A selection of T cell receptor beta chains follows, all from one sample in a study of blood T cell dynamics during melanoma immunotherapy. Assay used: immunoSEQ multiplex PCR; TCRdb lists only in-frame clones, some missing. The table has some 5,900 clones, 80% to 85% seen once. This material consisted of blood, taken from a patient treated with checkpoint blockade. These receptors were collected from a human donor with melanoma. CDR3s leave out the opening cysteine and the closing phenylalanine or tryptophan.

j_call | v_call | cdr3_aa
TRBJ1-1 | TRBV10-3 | AISEGTRRNTEAF
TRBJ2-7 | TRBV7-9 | ASSSWTATYEQY
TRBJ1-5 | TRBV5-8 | ASSFAQGRNQPQH
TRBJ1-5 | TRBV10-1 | ASSASGNQPQH
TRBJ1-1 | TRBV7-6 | ASSLRTGGNTEAF
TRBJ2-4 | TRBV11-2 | ASSTPGSDIQY
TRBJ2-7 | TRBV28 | ASSSGLREQY
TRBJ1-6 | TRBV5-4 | ASSLVGSSPLH
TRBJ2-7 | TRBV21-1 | ASSKALLGDSYEQY
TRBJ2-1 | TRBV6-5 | ASRDMLLGEQF
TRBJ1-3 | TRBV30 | AWSDTGLASGNTIY
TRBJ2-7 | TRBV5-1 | ASGWGTGGYEQY
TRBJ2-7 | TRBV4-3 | ASSHNRDRTYEQY
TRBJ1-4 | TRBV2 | ASSLRTGGFEKLF
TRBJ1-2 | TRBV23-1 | ASSQPPPLAWDGYT
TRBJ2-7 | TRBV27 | ASTLGQGYEQY
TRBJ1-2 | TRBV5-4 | ASSTRRDSNYGYT
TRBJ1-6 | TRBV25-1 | ASSELGGLSPLH
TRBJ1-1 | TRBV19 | ASSSPPWPLAF
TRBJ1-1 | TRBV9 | ASSVPPTNTEAF
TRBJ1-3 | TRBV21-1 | ASRVSKVGNTIY